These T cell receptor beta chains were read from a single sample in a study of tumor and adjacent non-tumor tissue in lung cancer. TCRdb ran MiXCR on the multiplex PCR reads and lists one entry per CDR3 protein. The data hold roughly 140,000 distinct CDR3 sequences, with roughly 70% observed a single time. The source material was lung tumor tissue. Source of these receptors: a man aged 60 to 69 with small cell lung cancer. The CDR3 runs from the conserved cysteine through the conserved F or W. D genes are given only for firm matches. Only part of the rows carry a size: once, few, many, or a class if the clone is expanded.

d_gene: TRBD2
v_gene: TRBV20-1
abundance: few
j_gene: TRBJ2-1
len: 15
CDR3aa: CSAPLAGVSHNEQFF
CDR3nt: TGCAGTGCGCCCCTAGCGGGAGTTTCCCACAATGAGCAGTTCTTC

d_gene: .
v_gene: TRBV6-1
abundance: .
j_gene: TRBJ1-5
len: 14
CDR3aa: CASSGGQLNQPQHF
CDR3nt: TGTGCCAGCAGTGGAGGGCAGCTAAATCAGCCCCAGCATTTT

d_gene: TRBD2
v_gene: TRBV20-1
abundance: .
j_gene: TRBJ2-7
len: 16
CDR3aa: CSANGDIAGEGYEGYF
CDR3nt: TGCAGTGCTAACGGAGATATAGCGGGAGAGGGATACGAGGGGTACTTC

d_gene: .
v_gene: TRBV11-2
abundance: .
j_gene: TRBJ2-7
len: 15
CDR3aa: CASSLVAPSFYEQYF
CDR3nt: TGTGCCAGCAGCTTAGTGGCCCCCAGTTTCTACGAGCAGTACTTC

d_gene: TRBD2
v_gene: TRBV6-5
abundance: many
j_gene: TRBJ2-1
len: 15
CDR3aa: CASSYAGLASDEQFF
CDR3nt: TGTGCCAGCAGTTACGCGGGACTAGCTTCCGATGAGCAGTTCTTC

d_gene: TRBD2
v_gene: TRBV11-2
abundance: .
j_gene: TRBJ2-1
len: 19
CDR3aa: CASSLPELAPRKDYNEQFF
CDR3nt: TGTGCCAGCAGCCTACCGGAACTAGCGCCGAGGAAGGACTACAATGAGCAGTTCTTC

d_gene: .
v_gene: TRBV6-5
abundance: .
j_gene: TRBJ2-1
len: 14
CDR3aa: CATSYSIGGSEQFF
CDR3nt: TGTGCCACCAGTTACTCGATCGGGGGAAGTGAGCAGTTCTTC

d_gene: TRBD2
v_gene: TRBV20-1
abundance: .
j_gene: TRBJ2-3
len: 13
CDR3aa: CSATAAGGGTQYF
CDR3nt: TGCAGTGCTACTGCAGCGGGAGGTGGTACGCAGTATTTT

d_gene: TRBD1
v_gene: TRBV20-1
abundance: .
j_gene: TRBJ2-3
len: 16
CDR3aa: CSAPRGRTAHGDTQYF
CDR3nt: TGCAGTGCCCCAAGGGGGCGGACCGCCCATGGGGATACGCAGTATTTT

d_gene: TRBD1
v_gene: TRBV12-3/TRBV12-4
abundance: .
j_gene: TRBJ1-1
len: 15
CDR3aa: CANSDNRGMNTEAFF
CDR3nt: TGTGCCAACAGTGACAACAGGGGTATGAACACTGAAGCTTTCTTT

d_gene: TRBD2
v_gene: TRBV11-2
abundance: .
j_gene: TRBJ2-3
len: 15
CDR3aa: CASNPGGGGFDTQYF
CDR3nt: TGTGCCAGCAACCCGGGGGGAGGTGGTTTTGATACCCAGTATTTT

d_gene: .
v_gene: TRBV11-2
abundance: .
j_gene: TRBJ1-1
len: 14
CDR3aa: CASSLVGRDTSAFF
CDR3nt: TGTGCCAGCAGCTTAGTTGGGAGGGATACATCAGCTTTCTTT

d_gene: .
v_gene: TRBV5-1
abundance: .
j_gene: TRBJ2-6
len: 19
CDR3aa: CASSLAAGTGLLGANVLTF
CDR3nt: TGCGCCAGCAGCTTGGCTGCAGGGACGGGGCTGCTTGGGGCCAACGTCCTGACTTTC

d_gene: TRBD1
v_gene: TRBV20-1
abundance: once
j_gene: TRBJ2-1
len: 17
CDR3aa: CSARESRDRVPYNEQLF
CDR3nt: TGCAGTGCTAGGGAGAGTCGGGACAGGGTCCCGTACAATGAGCAGTTGTTC

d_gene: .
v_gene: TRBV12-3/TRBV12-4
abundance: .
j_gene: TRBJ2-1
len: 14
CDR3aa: CASSYQADYNEQFF
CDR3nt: TGTGCCAGCAGTTACCAGGCCGACTACAATGAGCAGTTCTTC

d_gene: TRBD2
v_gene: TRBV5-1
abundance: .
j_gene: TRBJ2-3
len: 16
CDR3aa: CASSSGLAGVTDTQYF
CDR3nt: TGCGCCAGTAGCTCGGGACTAGCGGGAGTCACAGATACGCAGTATTTT

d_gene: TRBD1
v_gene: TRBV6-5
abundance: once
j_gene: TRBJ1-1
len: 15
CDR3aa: CASSYGVQGGTEDFF
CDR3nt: TGTGCCAGCAGTTACGGGGTACAGGGGGGAACTGAAGATTTCTTT

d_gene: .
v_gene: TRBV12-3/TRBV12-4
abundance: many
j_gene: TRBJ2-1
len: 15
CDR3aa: CASSLSGGVYNEQFF
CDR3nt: TGTGCCAGCAGTTTATCCGGCGGGGTCTACAATGAGCAGTTCTTC

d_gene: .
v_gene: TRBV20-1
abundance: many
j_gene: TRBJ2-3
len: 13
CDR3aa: CSAPKVGTDTQYF
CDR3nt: TGCAGTGCCCCGAAGGTGGGCACAGATACGCAGTATTTT

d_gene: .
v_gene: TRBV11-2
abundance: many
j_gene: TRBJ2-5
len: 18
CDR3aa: CASSFGVGEAGFQETQYF
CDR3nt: TGTGCCAGCAGCTTCGGAGTGGGGGAGGCGGGATTCCAAGAGACCCAGTACTTC